These 8 T cell receptor beta chains share one sample of origin, sequenced in a study of cytomegalovirus exposure and HLA in healthy donors. Vbeta (60) and Jbeta (13) primers were used in the PCR. The repertoire was sequenced with immunoSEQ multiplex PCR; TCRdb's copy has only in-frame clones and lacks some. Among roughly 180,000 clones listed, about 80% were seen once. Sequenced: PBMCs. The origin of the receptors is a man aged 25-45 years in good health and CMV-seronegative.

The gene calls are TRBV5-4 and TRBJ1-6; D is possibly TRBD1 (6 bases). CDR1 is SGHNT, CDR2 YYREEE, per germline (reference sequence). CDR3 size: 16 residues. Deletions cut 5 bases from V and 7 bases from J, with 19 bases between. CDR3 region: CASSTGSAIGNSPLHF. CDR3 nucleotide sequence: TGTGCCAGCAGTACAGGGAGCGCGATAGGCAATTCACCCCTCCACTTT.

The chain has TRBV13 and TRBJ2-2; tentatively, D is TRBD1 (5 bases). Trimming cost V 2 bases and J 2 bases, with 12 bases left between them. CDR3 length equals 16 residues. Germline CDR1 is PRHDT and CDR2 is FYEKMQ (reference sequence). CDR3 nucleotide sequence: TGTGCCAGCAGCTTACTGAGCAGGGCCAACACCGGGGAGCTGTTTTTT. Protein product: CASSLLSRANTGELFF.

This chain connects TRBV28 to TRBJ2-7; 7 bases fit TRBD2. The CDR3 sequence is 14 residues long. V trimming: 6 bases; J trimming: 3 bases; junction bases outside the gene matches: 8. Germline V gene sequence: CDR1 MDHEN, CDR2 SYDVKM. CDR3 sequence: CASRNAGVGYEQYF. The CDR3 DNA follows: TGTGCCAGCAGAAATGCGGGAGTGGGCTACGAGCAGTACTTC. Full variable domain (remainder filled in from reference TRBV28 and TRBJ2-7): DVKVTQSSRYLVKRTGEKVFLECVQDMDHENMFWYRQDPGLGLRLIYFSYDVKMKEKGDIPEGYSVSREKKERFSLILESASTNQTSMYLCASRNAGVGYEQYFGPGTRLTVT.

V usage is TRBV19 and J usage is TRBJ1-2, with D possibly being TRBD1 (6 bases). V was pared by 3 bases and J by 5 bases, with 13 bases between. There are 14 residues in the CDR3. CDR1 and CDR2 (germline): LNHDA, SQIVND (reference sequence). CDR3 nucleotides: TGTGCCAGTAGTATCCCTGGCAGGGGATATGGCTACACCTTC. This sequence encodes CASSIPGRGYGYTF.

The chain couples TRBV5-1 to TRBJ2-7, with TRBD1 identical over 10 bases. V was clipped by 2 bases and J by 9 bases; unmatched bases: 11. CDR3 length: 15 residues. The germline V gene has CDR1 SGHRS and CDR2 YFSETQ. CDR3 DNA: TGCGCCAGCAGCTTCCGGGACAGGGGAGAGGGGAGGCAGTACTTC. Amino acid sequence: CASSFRDRGEGRQYF.

The chain has TRBV7-2 and TRBJ2-6; D not resolved. V was trimmed by 1 base and J by 0 bases, leaving 13 bases between them. Germline values: CDR1 SGHTA, CDR2 FQGNSA. The CDR3 has 18 residues. The CDR3 protein is CASSLGAHYFSGANVLTF. CDR3 nucleotides: TGTGCCAGCAGCTTAGGGGCCCATTATTTCTCTGGGGCCAACGTCCTGACTTTC.

CDR3 DNA sequence: TGTGCCACCAGCAGAGATCTGGGGGCGAGGGAAGGTGGCTACACCTTC. Amino acids: CATSRDLGAREGGYTF. The genes are TRBV15 and TRBJ1-2; D perhaps matches TRBD1 (6 bases). This CDR3 comprises 16 residues. Trimming stripped 0 bases from V and 7 bases from J, with 18 bases between. Germline values: CDR1 LNHNV, CDR2 YYDKDF (reference sequence).

The J gene is TRBJ2-7, the V gene TRBV7-2, with D possibly being TRBD1 (6 bases). This CDR3 is 13 amino acids long. Germline V gene sequence: CDR1 SGHTA, CDR2 FQGNSA. V was pared by 1 base and J by 6 bases, with 10 bases between. The chain's CDR3 is CASSLGTGPEQYF. For the CDR3, the DNA is TGTGCCAGCAGCTTAGGAACAGGGCCCGAGCAGTACTTC.